The subject of this entry is one TCR beta chain. This record belongs to a study of cytomegalovirus exposure and HLA in healthy donors. V dropped 4 bases and J dropped 4 bases, with 10 bases sitting between them. This CDR3 has 13 residues. CDR1 ENHRY and CDR2 SYGVKD come from the germline V gene. Vbeta (60) and Jbeta (13) primers were used in the PCR. Profiling relied on immunoSEQ multiplex PCR, and the TCRdb table lists in-frame clones only, not all of them. The specimen's table records some 110,000 clones. Sequencing used PBMCs. This sequence was found in a man between 40 and 49 years old in good health and CMV-seronegative. The chain combines TRBV10-3 with TRBJ1-1; D unresolved. CDR3 coding DNA: TGTGCCATCAGTGCCGCGGGGTTCACTGAAGCTTTCTTT. Residues: CAISAAGFTEAFF.